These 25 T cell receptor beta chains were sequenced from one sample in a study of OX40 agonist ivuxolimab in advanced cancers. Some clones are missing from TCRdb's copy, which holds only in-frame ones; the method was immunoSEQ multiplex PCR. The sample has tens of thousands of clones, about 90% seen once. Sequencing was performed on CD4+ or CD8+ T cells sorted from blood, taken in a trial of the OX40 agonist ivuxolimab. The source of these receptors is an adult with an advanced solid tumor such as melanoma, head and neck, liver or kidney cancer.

As DNA, the CDR3 is TGCGCCAGCAGCCAAGATCGTTGGCTGGGGGAAAAACTGTTTTTT. Its translation: CASSQDRWLGEKLFF. V is TRBV4-3 and J is TRBJ1-4, with D unclear. Germline values: CDR1 LGHNA, CDR2 YSLEER. The CDR3 covers 15 residues. V gave up 0 bases and J gave up 8 bases, with 13 bases separating them.

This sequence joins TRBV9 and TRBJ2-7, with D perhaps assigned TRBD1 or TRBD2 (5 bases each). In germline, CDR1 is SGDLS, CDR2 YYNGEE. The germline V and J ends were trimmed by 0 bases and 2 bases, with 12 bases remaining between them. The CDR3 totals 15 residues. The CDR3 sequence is CASSVGGTPAYEQYF. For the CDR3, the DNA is TGTGCCAGCAGCGTAGGGGGGACGCCGGCCTACGAGCAGTACTTC.

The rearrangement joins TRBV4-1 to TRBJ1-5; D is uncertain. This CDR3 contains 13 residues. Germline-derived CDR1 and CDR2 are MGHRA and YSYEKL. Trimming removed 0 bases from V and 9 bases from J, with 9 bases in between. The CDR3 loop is CASSQDGNPPQHF. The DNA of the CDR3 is TGCGCCAGCAGCCAAGACGGCAACCCGCCCCAGCATTTT.

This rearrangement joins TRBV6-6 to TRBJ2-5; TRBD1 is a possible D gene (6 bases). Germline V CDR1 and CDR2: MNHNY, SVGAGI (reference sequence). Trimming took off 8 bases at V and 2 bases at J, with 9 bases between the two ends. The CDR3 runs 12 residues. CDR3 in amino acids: CASRDTQETQYF. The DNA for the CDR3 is TGTGCCAGCCGGGACACACAAGAGACCCAGTACTTC.

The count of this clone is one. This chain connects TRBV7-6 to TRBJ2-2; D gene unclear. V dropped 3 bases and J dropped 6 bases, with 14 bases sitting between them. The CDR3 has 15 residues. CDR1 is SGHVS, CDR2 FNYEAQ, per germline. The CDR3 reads CASSFVSKGAGELFF. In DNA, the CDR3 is TGTGCCAGCAGCTTTGTATCCAAAGGCGCCGGGGAGCTGTTTTTT.

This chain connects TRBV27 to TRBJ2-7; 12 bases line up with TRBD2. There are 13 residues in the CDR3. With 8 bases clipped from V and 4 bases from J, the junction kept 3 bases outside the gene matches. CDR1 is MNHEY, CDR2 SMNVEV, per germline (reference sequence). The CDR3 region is CASASGGAYEQYF. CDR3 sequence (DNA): TGTGCCAGCGCTAGCGGGGGGGCTTACGAGCAGTACTTC.

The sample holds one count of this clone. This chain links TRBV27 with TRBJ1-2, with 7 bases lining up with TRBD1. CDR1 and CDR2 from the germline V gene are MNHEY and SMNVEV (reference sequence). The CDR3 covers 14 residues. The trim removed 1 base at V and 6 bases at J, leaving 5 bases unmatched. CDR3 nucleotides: TGTGCCAGCAGTTTATTAGGGGGCGGAGATGGCTACACCTTC. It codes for CASSLLGGGDGYTF.

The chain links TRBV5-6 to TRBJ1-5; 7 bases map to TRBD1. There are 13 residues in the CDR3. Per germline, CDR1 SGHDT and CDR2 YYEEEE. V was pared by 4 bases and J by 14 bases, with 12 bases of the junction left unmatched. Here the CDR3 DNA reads TGTGCCAGCAGCCCGGGACAGTTGGGCTGGAAGCATTTT. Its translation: CASSPGQLGWKHF.

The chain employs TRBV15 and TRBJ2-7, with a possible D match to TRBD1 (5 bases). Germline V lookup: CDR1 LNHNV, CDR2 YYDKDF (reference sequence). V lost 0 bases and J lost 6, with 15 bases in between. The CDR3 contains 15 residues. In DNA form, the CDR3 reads TGTGCCACCAGCAGAGACCAGGGTATGGTGACCGAGCAGTACTTC. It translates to CATSRDQGMVTEQYF.

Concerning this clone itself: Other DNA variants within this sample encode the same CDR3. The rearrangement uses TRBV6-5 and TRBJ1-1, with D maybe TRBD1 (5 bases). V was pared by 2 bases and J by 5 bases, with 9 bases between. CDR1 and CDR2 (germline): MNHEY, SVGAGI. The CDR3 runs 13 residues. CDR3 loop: CASSYGGRTEAFF. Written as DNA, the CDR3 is TGTGCCAGCAGTTACGGGGGGAGGACTGAAGCTTTCTTT.

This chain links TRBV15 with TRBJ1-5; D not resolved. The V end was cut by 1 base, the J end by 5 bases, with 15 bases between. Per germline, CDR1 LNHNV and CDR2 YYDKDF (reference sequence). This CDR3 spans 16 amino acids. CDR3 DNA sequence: TGTGCCACCAGCAGAGGGAGAGGGCAGTCCTATCAGCCCCAGCATTTT. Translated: CATSRGRGQSYQPQHF.

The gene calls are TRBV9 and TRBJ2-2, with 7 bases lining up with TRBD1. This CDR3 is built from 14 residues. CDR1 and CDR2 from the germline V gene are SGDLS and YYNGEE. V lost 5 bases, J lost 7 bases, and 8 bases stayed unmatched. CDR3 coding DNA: TGTGCCAGCAGTCTTACAGGGACAGACGGGGAGCTGTTTTTT. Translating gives CASSLTGTDGELFF.

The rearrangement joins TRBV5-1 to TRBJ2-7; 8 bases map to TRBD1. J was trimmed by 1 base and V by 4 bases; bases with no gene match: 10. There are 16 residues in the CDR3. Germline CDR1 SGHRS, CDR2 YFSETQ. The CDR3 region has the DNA TGCGCCAGCAGCCCCGAGTCCGGGACAGGTTCCTACGAGCAGTACTTC. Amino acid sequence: CASSPESGTGSYEQYF.

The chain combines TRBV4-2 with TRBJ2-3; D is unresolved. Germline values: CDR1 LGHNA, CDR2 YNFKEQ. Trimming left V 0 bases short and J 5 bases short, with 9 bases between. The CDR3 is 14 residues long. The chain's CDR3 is CASSQDIMGDTQYF. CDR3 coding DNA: TGTGCCAGCAGCCAAGATATAATGGGAGATACGCAGTATTTT.

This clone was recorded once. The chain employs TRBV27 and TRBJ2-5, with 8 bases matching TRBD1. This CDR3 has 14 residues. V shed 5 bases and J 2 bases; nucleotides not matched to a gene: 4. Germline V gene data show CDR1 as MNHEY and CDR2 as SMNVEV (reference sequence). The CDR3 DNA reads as TGTGCCAGCAGTCTGACAGGGGCTCAAGAGACCCAGTACTTC. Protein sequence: CASSLTGAQETQYF.

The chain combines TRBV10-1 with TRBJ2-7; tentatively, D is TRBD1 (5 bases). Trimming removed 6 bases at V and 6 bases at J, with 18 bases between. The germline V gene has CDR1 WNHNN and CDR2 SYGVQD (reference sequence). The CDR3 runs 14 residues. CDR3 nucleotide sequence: TGCGCCAGCAGCTCTACCTATGACCAGGGCGAGCAGTACTTC. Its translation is CASSSTYDQGEQYF.

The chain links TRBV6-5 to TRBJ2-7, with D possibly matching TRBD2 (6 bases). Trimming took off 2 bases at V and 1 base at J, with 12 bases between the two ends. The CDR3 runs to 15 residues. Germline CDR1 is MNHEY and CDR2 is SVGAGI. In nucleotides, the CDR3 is TGTGCCAGCAGTTACGGGTCGGGGGTTTCCTACGAGCAGTACTTC. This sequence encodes CASSYGSGVSYEQYF.

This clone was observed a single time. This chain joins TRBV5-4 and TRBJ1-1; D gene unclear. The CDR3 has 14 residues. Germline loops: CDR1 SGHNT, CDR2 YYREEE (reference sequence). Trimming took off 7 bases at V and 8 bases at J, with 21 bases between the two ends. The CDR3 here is CASAAVGFSSEAFF. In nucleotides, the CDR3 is TGTGCCAGCGCCGCAGTCGGGTTTAGCTCCGAAGCTTTCTTT.

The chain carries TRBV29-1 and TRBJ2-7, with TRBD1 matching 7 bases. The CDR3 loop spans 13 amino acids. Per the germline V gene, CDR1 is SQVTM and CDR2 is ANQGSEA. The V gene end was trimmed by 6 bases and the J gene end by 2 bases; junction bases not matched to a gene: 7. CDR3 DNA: TGCAGCGTCCCGACAGGGTCCCCCTACGAGCAGTACTTC. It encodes CSVPTGSPYEQYF.

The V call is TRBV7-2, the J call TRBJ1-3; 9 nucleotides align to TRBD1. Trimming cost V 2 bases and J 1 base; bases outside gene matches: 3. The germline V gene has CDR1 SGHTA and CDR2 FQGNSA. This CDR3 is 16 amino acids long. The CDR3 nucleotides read TGTGCCAGCAGCTTACACAGGGGGCCGTCTGGAAACACCATATATTTT. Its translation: CASSLHRGPSGNTIYF.

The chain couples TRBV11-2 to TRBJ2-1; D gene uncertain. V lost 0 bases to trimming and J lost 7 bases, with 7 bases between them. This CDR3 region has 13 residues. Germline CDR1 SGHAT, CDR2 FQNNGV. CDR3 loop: CASSLDLWNEQFF. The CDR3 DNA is TGTGCCAGCAGCTTAGACCTTTGGAATGAGCAGTTCTTC.

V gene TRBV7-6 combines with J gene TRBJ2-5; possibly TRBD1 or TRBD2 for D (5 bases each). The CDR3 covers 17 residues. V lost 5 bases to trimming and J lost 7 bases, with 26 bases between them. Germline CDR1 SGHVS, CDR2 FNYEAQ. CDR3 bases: TGTGCCAGCAGCCCAGGGACCAGGGCGACGCACACGGGGACCCAGTACTTC. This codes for CASSPGTRATHTGTQYF.

The DNA of the CDR3 is TGTGCCAGCTCCCCTAAAGGGGATGAAAAACTGTTTTTT. This gives the protein CASSPKGDEKLFF. J is TRBJ1-4 and V is TRBV18; D may be TRBD1 (5 bases). The CDR3 loop spans 13 amino acids. V was trimmed by 6 bases and J by 6 bases, leaving 11 bases between them. The germline V gene encodes CDR1 KGHSH and CDR2 LQKENI. Based on the CDR3 plus reference TRBV18 and TRBJ1-4, the full variable domain is NAGVMQNPRHLVRRRGQEARLRCSPMKGHSHVYWYRQLPEEGLKFMVYLQKENIIDESGMPKERFSAEFPKEGPSILRIQQVVRGDSAAYFCASSPKGDEKLFFGSGTQLSVL.

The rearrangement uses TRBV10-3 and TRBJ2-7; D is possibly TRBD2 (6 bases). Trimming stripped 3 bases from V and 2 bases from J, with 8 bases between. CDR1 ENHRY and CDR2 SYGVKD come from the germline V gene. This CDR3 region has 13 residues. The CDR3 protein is CAISEGGTYEQYF. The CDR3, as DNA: TGTGCCATCAGTGAAGGAGGGACCTACGAGCAGTACTTC.

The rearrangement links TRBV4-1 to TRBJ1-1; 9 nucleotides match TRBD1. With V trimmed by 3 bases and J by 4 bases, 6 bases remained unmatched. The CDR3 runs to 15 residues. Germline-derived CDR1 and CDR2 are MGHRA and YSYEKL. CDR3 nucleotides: TGCGCCAGCAGCCAGTGGACAGGGGTGCGCACTGAAGCTTTCTTT. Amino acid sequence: CASSQWTGVRTEAFF.